What follows are 12 T cell receptor beta chains derived from one specimen sequenced in a study of blood T cell repertoires in COVID-19. Sequenced by immunoSEQ multiplex PCR; TCRdb stores in-frame clones only, minus some. In the table there are over 130,000 clones, around 87% of which are singletons. The specimen sequenced was peripheral blood. Source of these receptors: a woman aged 60-75 years with active or convalescent COVID-19.

The chain links TRBV6-2 or TRBV6-3 to TRBJ2-1; 8 nucleotides match TRBD2. The V segment lost 5 bases and the J segment 2 bases; nucleotides outside the gene matches: 5. The V gene's germline CDR1 is MNHEY and CDR2 SVGEGT. CDR3 length equals 15 residues. CDR3 sequence (DNA): TGTGCCAGCAGTACGAGCGGGGGTGCCTACAATGAGCAGTTCTTC. It yields the protein CASSTSGGAYNEQFF.

The chain uses TRBV11-2 and TRBJ2-3, with 7 bases aligning to TRBD1. Germline V gene sequence: CDR1 SGHAT, CDR2 FQNNGV. The CDR3 totals 14 residues. Losses at the gene ends were 5 bases for V and 2 bases for J; bases not matched to a gene: 4. This CDR3 reads CASSIGQVTDTQYF. CDR3 nucleotide sequence: TGTGCCAGCAGCATCGGACAGGTCACAGATACGCAGTATTTT.

This rearrangement joins TRBV7-2 to TRBJ2-7; 13 bases agree with TRBD2. CDR1 and CDR2 from the germline V gene are SGHTA and FQGNSA. Germline trimming cut 5 bases from V and 5 bases from J; bases unmatched to any gene: 3. The CDR3 is made up of 14 amino acids. The CDR3 spells CASSTGTSGDEQYF. CDR3 sequence (DNA): TGTGCCAGCAGCACAGGGACTAGCGGGGACGAGCAGTACTTC.

The chain's CDR3 is CASSHTGGATEAFF. The CDR3 DNA follows: TGTGCCAGCAGCCACACAGGGGGCGCGACTGAAGCTTTCTTT. V is TRBV3-1 (or the pseudogene TRBV3-2) and J is TRBJ1-1, with 9 bases identical to TRBD1. Unmatched junction bases numbered 4, after V lost 3 bases and J lost 5 bases. The CDR3 sequence is 14 residues long. Germline CDR1 is LGHDT and CDR2 is YNNKEL (reference sequence).

The V gene is TRBV27, the J gene TRBJ1-6, with a weak D call TRBD1 (6 bases). The CDR3 length is 14 residues. Trimming cost V 2 bases and J 9 bases, with 11 bases left between them. The germline V gene encodes CDR1 MNHEY and CDR2 SMNVEV (reference sequence). The CDR3 sequence: CASSLDRTGSPLHF. CDR3 DNA: TGTGCCAGCAGTTTAGACAGGACGGGTTCACCCCTCCACTTT.

This clone was seen more than once but under ten times. The chain recombines TRBV19 with TRBJ1-5; no reliable D call. Between the trimmed V and J ends, which lost 5 bases and 3 bases, there was a span of 17 bases. Germline lookup yields CDR1 LNHDA and CDR2 SQIVND (reference sequence). The CDR3 spans 16 residues. Here the CDR3 DNA reads TGTGCCAGTAGTCCCCCTAGACGGGGAGACAATCAGCCCCAGCATTTT. It is translated as CASSPPRRGDNQPQHF.

The chain couples TRBV6-5 to TRBJ1-2, with 12 positions matching TRBD1. Germline CDR1 reads MNHEY; CDR2 reads SVGAGI. CDR3 length: 14 amino acids. With 8 bases clipped from V and 8 bases from J, the junction kept 9 bases outside the gene matches. The CDR3 protein is CASLSGQGAYGYTF. Here the CDR3 DNA reads TGTGCCAGCCTGTCGGGACAGGGGGCTTACGGCTACACCTTC.

The chain recombines TRBV6-5 with TRBJ1-2, with 7 bases fitting TRBD1. The CDR3 spans 13 residues. With 6 bases clipped from V and 7 bases from J, the junction kept 8 bases outside the gene matches. Germline values: CDR1 MNHEY, CDR2 SVGAGI. The DNA for the CDR3 is TGTGCCAGCAGAATAGACAGGGACCGTGGCTACACCTTC. This translates into CASRIDRDRGYTF.

The CDR3: CATGTLSSYEQYF. The CDR3 DNA sequence: TGTGCCACCGGGACACTAAGCTCCTACGAGCAGTACTTC. The chain uses TRBV5-5 and TRBJ2-7; tentative D call: TRBD1 (6 bases). Trimming removed 9 bases from V and 0 bases from J, with 13 bases in between. Germline V lookup: CDR1 SGHKS, CDR2 YYEKEE (reference sequence). This CDR3 is 13 amino acids long.

The chain employs TRBV30 and TRBJ1-4; 7 nucleotides line up with TRBD1. CDR1 is GTSNPN, CDR2 SVGIG, per germline (reference sequence). Losses at the gene ends were 1 base for V and 8 bases for J; bases not matched to a gene: 7. The CDR3 runs 14 residues. The CDR3 here is CAWSAAGGEEKLFF. DNA of the CDR3: TGTGCCTGGAGTGCGGCAGGGGGAGAGGAAAAACTGTTTTTT.

The V call is TRBV5-6, the J call TRBJ1-3, with D tentatively TRBD1 (6 bases). This CDR3 comprises 15 residues. The germline V gene has CDR1 SGHDT and CDR2 YYEEEE. Trimming pared 1 base from V and 0 bases from J, leaving 8 bases between. Here the CDR3 reads CASSLLGGSGNTIYF. Written as DNA, the CDR3 is TGTGCCAGCAGCTTGTTAGGGGGCTCTGGAAACACCATATATTTT.

The chain has TRBV6-2 or TRBV6-3 and TRBJ1-5; 7 bases are a match to TRBD1. Germline V gene lookup returns CDR1 MNHEY and CDR2 SVGEGT. V was pared by 5 bases and J by 6 bases, with 7 bases of the junction left unmatched. The CDR3 runs to 14 residues. The CDR3 nucleotides are TGTGCCAGCAGTCAAGGACAGGACGGTCAGCCCCAGCATTTT. Translation: CASSQGQDGQPQHF.